The 6 T cell receptor beta chains reported below all come from one sample, sequenced in a study of blood T cells in healthy people across ages. Through a sample-barcoded 5' primer and a J-beta primer mix, a second PCR was run for about 6 to 12 cycles. TCRdb re-analysed the 5' RACE reads in MiXCR, keeping a single row per CDR3 protein. This table holds some 1.4 million distinct CDR3 sequences, approximately 42% found once. Specimen: blood. Source of these receptors: a woman aged 18-35 years in good health.

V is TRBV6-5 and J is TRBJ1-5; TRBD1 is a possible D gene (5 bases). The CDR3 sequence is 17 residues long. Trimming shortened V by 2 bases and J by 2 bases, and 16 bases separated the two germline ends. The germline V gene encodes CDR1 MNHEY and CDR2 SVGAGI. The CDR3, as DNA: TGTGCCAGCAGTTACGCCTGGGCGTCGGGGGGCAATCAGCCCCAGCATTTT. This gives the protein CASSYAWASGGNQPQHF.

The chain joins TRBV7-6 to TRBJ2-1; D may be TRBD1 (5 bases). Germline lookup yields CDR1 SGHVS and CDR2 FNYEAQ. CDR3 length equals 16 residues. Trimming shortened V by 2 bases and J by 0 bases, and 11 bases separated the two germline ends. The CDR3 protein is CASSLNRWSSYNEQFF. CDR3 nucleotides: TGTGCCAGCAGCTTAAACAGGTGGAGCTCCTACAATGAGCAGTTCTTC.

Turning to this clonotype: This may be a read error: a much more frequent sequence differs by one nucleotide. V usage is TRBV7-2 and J usage is TRBJ1-1; D perhaps matches TRBD1 (6 bases). The CDR3 totals 13 residues. From germline, CDR1 is SGHTA and CDR2 FQGNSA. Deletions cut 5 bases from V and 5 bases from J, with 12 bases between. CDR3 sequence: CASSLNRETEAFF. The CDR3 DNA follows: TGTGCCAGCAGCCTTAACAGGGAAACTGAAGCTTTCTTT.

V gene TRBV12-3 or TRBV12-4 combines with J gene TRBJ1-1, with D possibly being TRBD1 (5 bases). Trimming left V 2 bases short and J 0 bases short, with 19 bases between. The CDR3 covers 18 residues. The CDR3 spells CASSLFWGVGEMNTEAFF. The CDR3 nucleotides read TGTGCCAGCAGTTTATTTTGGGGGGTGGGGGAAATGAACACTGAAGCTTTCTTT.

The chain combines TRBV6-6 with TRBJ1-4; possibly TRBD1 for D (5 bases). V lost 8 bases and J 5 bases, leaving 15 bases between the germline ends. CDR1 and CDR2 (germline): MNHNY, SVGAGI (reference sequence). This CDR3 is built from 14 residues. The CDR3 region is CASRGGSFNEKLFF. DNA for the CDR3: TGTGCCAGCCGGGGGGGGTCCTTCAATGAAAAACTGTTTTTT.

CDR3 protein: CASRAIYNEQFF. In DNA, the CDR3 is TGTGCCAGCAGGGCTATCTACAATGAGCAGTTCTTC. The chain is built from TRBV6-6 and TRBJ2-1, with D unresolved. Germline-derived CDR1 and CDR2 are MNHNY and SVGAGI (reference sequence). The length of the CDR3 is 12 residues. V gave up 6 bases and J gave up 3 bases, with 6 bases separating them.